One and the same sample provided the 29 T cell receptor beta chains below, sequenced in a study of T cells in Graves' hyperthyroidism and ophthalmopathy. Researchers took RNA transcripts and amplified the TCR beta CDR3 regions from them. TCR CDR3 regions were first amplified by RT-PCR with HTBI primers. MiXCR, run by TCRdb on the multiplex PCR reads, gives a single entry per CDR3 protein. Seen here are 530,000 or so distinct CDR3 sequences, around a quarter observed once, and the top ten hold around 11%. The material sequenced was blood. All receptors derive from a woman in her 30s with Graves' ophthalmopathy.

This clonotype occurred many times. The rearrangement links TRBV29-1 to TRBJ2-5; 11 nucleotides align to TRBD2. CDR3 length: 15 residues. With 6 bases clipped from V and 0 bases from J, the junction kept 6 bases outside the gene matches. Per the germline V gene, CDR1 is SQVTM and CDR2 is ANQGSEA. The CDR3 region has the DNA TGCAGCGTCCCCACTAGCGGGGGAAACCAAGAGACCCAGTACTTC. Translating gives CSVPTSGGNQETQYF.

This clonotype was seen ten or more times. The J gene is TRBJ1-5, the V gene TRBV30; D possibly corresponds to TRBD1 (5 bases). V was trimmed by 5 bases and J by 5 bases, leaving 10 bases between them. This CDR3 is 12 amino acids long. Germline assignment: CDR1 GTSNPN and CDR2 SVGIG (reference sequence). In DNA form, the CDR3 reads TGTGCCTGGGGGGACGGTTATCAGCCCCAGCATTTT. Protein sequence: CAWGDGYQPQHF.

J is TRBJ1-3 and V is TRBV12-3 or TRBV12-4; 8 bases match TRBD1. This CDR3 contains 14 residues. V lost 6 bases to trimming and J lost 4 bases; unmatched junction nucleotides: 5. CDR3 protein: CASRPTGGGNTIYF. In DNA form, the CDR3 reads TGTGCCAGCAGACCTACAGGGGGAGGAAACACCATATATTTT.

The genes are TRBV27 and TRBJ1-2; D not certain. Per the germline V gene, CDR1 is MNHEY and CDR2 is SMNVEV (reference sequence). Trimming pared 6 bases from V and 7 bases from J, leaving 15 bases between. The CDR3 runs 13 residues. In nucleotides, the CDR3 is TGTGCCAGCAGCCATCGACGGCTTGGTGGCTACACCTTC. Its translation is CASSHRRLGGYTF.

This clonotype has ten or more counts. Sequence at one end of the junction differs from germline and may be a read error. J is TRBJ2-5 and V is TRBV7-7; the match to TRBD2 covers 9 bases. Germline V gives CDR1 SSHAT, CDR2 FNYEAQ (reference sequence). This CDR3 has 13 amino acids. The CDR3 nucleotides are TGTGCTAGCAGCGGGGGGTTCCAAGAGACCCAGTACTTC. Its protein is CASSGGFQETQYF.

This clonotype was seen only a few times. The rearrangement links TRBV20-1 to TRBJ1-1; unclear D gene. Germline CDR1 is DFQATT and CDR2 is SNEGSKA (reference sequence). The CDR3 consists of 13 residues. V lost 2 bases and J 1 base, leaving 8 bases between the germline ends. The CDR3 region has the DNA TGCAGTGCTAGAACTAGACAGAACACTGAAGCTTTCTTT. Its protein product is CSARTRQNTEAFF.

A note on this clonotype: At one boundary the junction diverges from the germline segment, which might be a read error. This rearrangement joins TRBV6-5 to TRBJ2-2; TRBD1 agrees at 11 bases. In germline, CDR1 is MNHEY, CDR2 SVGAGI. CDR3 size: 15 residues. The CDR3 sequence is CASSHSGQGAGELFF. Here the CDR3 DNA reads TGTGCCAGCAGTCACTCGGGACAGGGGGCCGGGGAGCTGTTTTTT.

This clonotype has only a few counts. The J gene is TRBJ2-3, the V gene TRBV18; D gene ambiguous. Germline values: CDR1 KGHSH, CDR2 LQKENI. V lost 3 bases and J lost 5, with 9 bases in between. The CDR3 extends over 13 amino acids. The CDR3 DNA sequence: TGTGCCAGCTCACCTACCGGTGGAGATACGCAGTATTTT. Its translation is CASSPTGGDTQYF. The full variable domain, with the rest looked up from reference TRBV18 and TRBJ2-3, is NAGVMQNPRHLVRRRGQEARLRCSPMKGHSHVYWYRQLPEEGLKFMVYLQKENIIDESGMPKERFSAEFPKEGPSILRIQQVVRGDSAAYFCASSPTGGDTQYFGPGTRLTVL.

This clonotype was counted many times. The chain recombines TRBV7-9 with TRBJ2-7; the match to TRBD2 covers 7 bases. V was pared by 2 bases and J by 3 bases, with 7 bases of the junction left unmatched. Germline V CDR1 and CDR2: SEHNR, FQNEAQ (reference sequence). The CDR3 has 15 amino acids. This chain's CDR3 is CASSLSAGVGYEQYF. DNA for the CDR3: TGTGCCAGCAGCTTATCGGCGGGGGTAGGCTACGAGCAGTACTTC. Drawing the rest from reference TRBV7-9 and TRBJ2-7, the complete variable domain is DTGVSQNPRHKITKRGQNVTFRCDPISEHNRLYWYRQTLGQGPEFLTYFQNEAQLEKSRLLSDRFSAERPKGSFSTLEIQRTEQGDSAMYLCASSLSAGVGYEQYFGPGTRLTVT.

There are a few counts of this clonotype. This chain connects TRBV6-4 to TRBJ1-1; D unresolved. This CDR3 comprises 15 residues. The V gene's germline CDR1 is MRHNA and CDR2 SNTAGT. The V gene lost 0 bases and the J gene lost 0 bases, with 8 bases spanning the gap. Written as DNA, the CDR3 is TGTGCCAGCAGTGACTCAACCGGGATGAACACTGAAGCTTTCTTT. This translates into CASSDSTGMNTEAFF.

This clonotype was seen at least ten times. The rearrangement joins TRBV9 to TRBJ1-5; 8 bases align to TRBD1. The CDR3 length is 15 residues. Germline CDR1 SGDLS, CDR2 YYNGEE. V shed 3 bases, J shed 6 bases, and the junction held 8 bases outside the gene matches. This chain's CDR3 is CASSAGQGGGQPQHF. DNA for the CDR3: TGTGCCAGCAGCGCCGGACAGGGAGGGGGTCAGCCCCAGCATTTT.

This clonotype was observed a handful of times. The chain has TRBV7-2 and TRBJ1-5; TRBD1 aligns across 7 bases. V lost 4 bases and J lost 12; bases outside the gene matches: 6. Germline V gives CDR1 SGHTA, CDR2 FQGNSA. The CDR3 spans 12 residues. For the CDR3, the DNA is TGTGCCAGCAGCTCAAGGACAGGACGCCAGCATTTT. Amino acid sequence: CASSSRTGRQHF.

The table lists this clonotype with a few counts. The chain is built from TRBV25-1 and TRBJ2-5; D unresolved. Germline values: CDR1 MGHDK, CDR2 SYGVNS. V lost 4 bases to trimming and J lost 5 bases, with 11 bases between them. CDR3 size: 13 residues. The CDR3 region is CASSGRVGETQYF. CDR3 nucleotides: TGTGCCAGCAGTGGAAGGGTCGGGGAGACCCAGTACTTC.

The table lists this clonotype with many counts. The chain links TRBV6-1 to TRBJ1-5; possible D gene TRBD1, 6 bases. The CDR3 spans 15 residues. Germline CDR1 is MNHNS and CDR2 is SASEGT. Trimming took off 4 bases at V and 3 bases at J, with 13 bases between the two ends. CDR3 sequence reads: CASSATGTPNQPQHF. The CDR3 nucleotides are TGTGCCAGCAGTGCTACCGGGACACCCAATCAGCCCCAGCATTTT.

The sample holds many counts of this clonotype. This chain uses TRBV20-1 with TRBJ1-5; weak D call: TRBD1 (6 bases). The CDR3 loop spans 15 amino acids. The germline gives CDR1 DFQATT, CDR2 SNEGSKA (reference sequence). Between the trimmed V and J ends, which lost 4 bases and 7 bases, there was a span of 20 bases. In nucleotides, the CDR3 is TGCAGTGCTAAACCCAGGGGTGAGGGATGGCAGCCCCAGCATTTT. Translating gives CSAKPRGEGWQPQHF.

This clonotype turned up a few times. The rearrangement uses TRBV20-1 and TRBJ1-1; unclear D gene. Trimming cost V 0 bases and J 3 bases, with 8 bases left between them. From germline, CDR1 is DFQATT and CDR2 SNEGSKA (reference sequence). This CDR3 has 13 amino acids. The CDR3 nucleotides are TGCAGTGCTAGAGATGGATCGGACACTGAAGCTTTCTTT. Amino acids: CSARDGSDTEAFF.

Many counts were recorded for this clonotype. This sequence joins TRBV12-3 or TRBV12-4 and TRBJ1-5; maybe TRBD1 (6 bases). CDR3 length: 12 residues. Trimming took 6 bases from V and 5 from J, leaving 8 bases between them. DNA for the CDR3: TGTGCCAGCAGACAGGGAGATCAGCCCCAGCATTTT. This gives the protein CASRQGDQPQHF.

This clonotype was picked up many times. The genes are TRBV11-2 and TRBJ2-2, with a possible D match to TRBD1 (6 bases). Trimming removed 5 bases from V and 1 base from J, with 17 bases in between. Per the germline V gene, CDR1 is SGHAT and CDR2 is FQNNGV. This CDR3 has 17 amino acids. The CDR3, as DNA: TGTGCCAGCAGCCCTTGGACAGTTTTTCAGAACACCGGGGAGCTGTTTTTT. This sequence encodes CASSPWTVFQNTGELFF.

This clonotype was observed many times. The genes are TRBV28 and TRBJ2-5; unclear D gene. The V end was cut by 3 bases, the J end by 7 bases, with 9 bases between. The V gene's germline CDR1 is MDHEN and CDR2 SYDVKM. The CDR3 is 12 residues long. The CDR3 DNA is TGTGCCAGCAGTTTTAGTTTGGTGACCCAGTACTTC. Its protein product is CASSFSLVTQYF.

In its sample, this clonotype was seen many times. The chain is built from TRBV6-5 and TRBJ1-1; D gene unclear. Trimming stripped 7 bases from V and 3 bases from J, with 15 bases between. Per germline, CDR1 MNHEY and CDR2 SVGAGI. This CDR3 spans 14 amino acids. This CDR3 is CASISIIHHTEAFF. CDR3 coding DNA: TGTGCCAGCATTAGCATCATCCACCACACTGAAGCTTTCTTT.

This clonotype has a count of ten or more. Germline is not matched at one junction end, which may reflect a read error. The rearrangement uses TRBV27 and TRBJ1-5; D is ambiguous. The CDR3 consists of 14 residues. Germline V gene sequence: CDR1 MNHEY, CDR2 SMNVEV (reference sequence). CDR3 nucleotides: TGCGCCAGCAGCTCCAGTGGGGGCAATCAGCCCCAGCATTTT. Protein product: CASSSSGGNQPQHF.

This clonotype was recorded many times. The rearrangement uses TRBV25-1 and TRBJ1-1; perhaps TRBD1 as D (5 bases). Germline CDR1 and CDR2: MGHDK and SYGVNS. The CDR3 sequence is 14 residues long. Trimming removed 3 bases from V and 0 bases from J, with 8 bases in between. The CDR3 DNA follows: TGTGCCAGCAGTGACGACAGATTGAACACTGAAGCTTTCTTT. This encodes CASSDDRLNTEAFF.

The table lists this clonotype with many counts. CDR3: CASSVGQGGSNTGELFF. In DNA, the CDR3 is TGTGCCAGCAGCGTGGGACAGGGGGGTTCGAACACCGGGGAGCTGTTTTTT. This chain links TRBV7-3 with TRBJ2-2; 11 nucleotides align to TRBD1. The V segment lost 5 bases and the J segment 0 bases; nucleotides outside the gene matches: 5. The CDR3 has 17 residues. Germline V CDR1 and CDR2: SGHTA, FQGTGA.

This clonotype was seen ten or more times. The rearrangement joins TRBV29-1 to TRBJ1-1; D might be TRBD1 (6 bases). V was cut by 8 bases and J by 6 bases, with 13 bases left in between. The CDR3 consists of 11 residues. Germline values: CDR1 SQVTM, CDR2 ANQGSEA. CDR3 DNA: TGCAGCACTTCTGAGGGGGCTGAAGCTTTCTTT. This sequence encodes CSTSEGAEAFF.

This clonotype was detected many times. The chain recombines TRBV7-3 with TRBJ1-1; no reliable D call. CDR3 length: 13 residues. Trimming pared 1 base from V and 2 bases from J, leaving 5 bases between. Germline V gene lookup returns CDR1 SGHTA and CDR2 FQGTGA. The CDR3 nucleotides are TGTGCCAGCAGCTTAAGGGGAAACACTGAAGCTTTCTTT. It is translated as CASSLRGNTEAFF.

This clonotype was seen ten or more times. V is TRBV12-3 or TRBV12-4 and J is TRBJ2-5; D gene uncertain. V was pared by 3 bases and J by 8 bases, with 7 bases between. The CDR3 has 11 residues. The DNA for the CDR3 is TGTGCCAGCAGTTTTGAGAGAACCCAGTACTTC. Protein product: CASSFERTQYF.

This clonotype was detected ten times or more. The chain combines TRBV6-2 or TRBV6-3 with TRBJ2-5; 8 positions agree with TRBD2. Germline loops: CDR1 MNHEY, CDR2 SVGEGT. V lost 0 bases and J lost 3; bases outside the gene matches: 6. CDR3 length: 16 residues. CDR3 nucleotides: TGTGCCAGCAGTTACTCGGATAGCGGGGAGAAAGAGACCCAGTACTTC. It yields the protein CASSYSDSGEKETQYF.

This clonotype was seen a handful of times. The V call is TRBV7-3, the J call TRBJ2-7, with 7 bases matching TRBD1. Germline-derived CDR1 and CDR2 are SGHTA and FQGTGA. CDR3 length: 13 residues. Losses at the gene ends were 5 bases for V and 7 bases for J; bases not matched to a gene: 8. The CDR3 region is CASSPSQGEEQYF. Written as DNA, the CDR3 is TGTGCCAGCAGCCCATCCCAGGGGGAGGAGCAGTACTTC.

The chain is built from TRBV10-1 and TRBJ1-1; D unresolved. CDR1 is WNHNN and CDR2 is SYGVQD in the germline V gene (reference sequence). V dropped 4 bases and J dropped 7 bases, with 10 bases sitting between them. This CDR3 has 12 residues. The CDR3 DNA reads TGCGCCAGCAGTGCTGACCGACTTGAAGCTTTCTTT. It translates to CASSADRLEAFF.